The entry below gives a single TCR beta chain sequence along with its context. Its antigen is unknown. Some 93,000 TCR templates per sample were sequenced. This table comes from immunoSEQ multiplex PCR, and its TCRdb copy is limited to in-frame clones, with some not included. The sample has approximately 92,000 clones; just under 95% are singletons. CDR3 length: 12 amino acids. Germline lookup yields CDR1 KGHSH and CDR2 LQKENI. Trimming shortened V by 2 bases and J by 6 bases, and 8 bases separated the two germline ends. These data originate in a study of siplizumab effects on memory and regulatory T cells. Study-level findings and limits: Under siplizumab, an average around 69% of mappable alloreactive CD4+ clones were Treg-derived, compared with around 25% in controls. There was no confirmation of the suppressive function of proliferating Tregs from siplizumab cultures. Alloreactive sequences that could be traced to unstimulated CD4+ memory cells showed a significant reduction under siplizumab.

The sequence was obtained from a human donor in good health. This sequence joins TRBV18 and TRBJ2-7; D unclear. The specimen sequenced was non-Treg CD4+ T cells sorted from blood. CDR3 protein: CASSPAQFEQYF. The CDR3 DNA is TGTGCCAGCTCACCAGCTCAATTCGAGCAGTACTTC.